The 17 T cell receptor beta chains below all came from one sample that was sequenced in a study of regulatory T cells in long-lasting Graves disease. Researchers made TCR beta libraries by using iRepertoire HTBI primers and running Arm-PCR on CDR3 regions. TCRdb re-called the multiplex PCR reads through MiXCR, storing one row per CDR3 protein. The sample includes more than 300,000 distinct CDR3 sequences, about 17% seen only once; the top ten take 20% to 25%. Time point denoted: newly diagnosed GD, antithyroid drugs for less than 3 months. From PBMCs, RNA was extracted and then used to make the TCR library. These records were also assigned to another study, of T cells in Graves' hyperthyroidism and ophthalmopathy.

The input for sequencing was peripheral blood mononuclear cells (PBMCs), taken at new diagnosis, from a patient treated with antithyroid drugs. The receptors come from a woman aged 18-30 years with Graves disease.

This clonotype was counted at least ten times. DNA for the CDR3: TGTGCCAGCAGACCCGGGCAGAGCAATCAGCCCCAGCATTTT. As protein: CASRPGQSNQPQHF. The chain uses TRBV12-3 or TRBV12-4 and TRBJ1-5; D not resolved. The ends were cut back, 6 bases at V and 1 base at J, with 10 bases in the middle. This CDR3 region has 14 residues.

V is TRBV10-3 and J is TRBJ2-3, with D possibly being TRBD2 (5 bases). V was clipped by 4 bases and J by 3 bases, with 14 bases between them. This CDR3 is 15 amino acids long. The germline V gene has CDR1 ENHRY and CDR2 SYGVKD. In DNA, the CDR3 is TGTGCCATCAGTGGCAGTGGGCGAGGGACAGATACGCAGTATTTT. Its translation is CAISGSGRGTDTQYF.

At least ten counts were recorded for this clonotype. The chain is built from TRBV12-3 or TRBV12-4 and TRBJ1-2; D is unresolved. V lost 6 bases to trimming and J lost 7 bases, with 15 bases between them. There are 13 residues in the CDR3. The CDR3, as DNA: TGTGCCAGCAGCTATCCGACAAGTCGTGGCTACACCTTC. It codes for CASSYPTSRGYTF.

This clonotype has a handful of counts. V is TRBV19 and J is TRBJ2-1; TRBD2 might be the D (6 bases). The CDR3 spans 14 residues. Germline assignment: CDR1 LNHDA and CDR2 SQIVND (reference sequence). Trimming removed 4 bases from V and 6 bases from J, with 13 bases in between. This chain's CDR3 is CASSTSEVGNEQFF. DNA of the CDR3: TGTGCCAGTAGTACTAGCGAGGTGGGCAATGAGCAGTTCTTC.

This sequence joins TRBV6-1 and TRBJ2-3, with TRBD2 matching 11 bases. The CDR3 is 14 residues long. Germline CDR1 is MNHNS and CDR2 is SASEGT. The J segment lost 6 bases and the V segment lost 5 bases, leaving 4 bases of the junction unmatched. CDR3 loop: CASSKLAGVDTQYF. CDR3 sequence (DNA): TGTGCCAGCAGTAAACTAGCGGGAGTCGATACGCAGTATTTT.

This clonotype was seen repeatedly, ten times or more. The chain uses TRBV2 and TRBJ1-6; D gene uncertain. Germline V gives CDR1 SNHLY, CDR2 FYNNEI. The CDR3 extends over 12 amino acids. The ends were cut back, 6 bases at V and 13 bases at J, with 13 bases in the middle. For the CDR3, the DNA is TGTGCCAGCAGGACCGCGTCGTCTCCCCTCCACTTT. Protein: CASRTASSPLHF.

The table lists this clonotype with many counts. The chain uses TRBV7-6 and TRBJ2-1, with a weak D call TRBD2 (5 bases). Germline V gives CDR1 SGHVS, CDR2 FNYEAQ. V was cut by 0 bases and J by 4 bases, with 13 bases left in between. The CDR3 length is 16 residues. CDR3 nucleotide sequence: TGTGCCAGCAGCTTAGCGCCCTTTAGGAGGTACAATGAGCAGTTCTTC. This encodes CASSLAPFRRYNEQFF.

This clonotype has a count of ten or more. The genes are TRBV12-3 or TRBV12-4 and TRBJ2-7, with 8 bases matching TRBD2. J lost 7 bases, V lost 3 bases, and 11 bases had no gene match. The CDR3 extends over 15 amino acids. The CDR3 bases are TGTGCCAGCAGTTTGGGCCTAGCGGGTTTCGGTGAGCAGTACTTC. Its translation: CASSLGLAGFGEQYF.

The V and J genes are TRBV6-9 and TRBJ2-3, with no clear D. Germline CDR1 MNHGY, CDR2 SVAAGI. This CDR3 is 16 amino acids long. V lost 3 bases to trimming and J lost 2 bases, with 15 bases between them. The CDR3 DNA sequence: TGTGCCAGCAGTTACTTACGGACCTCGGACACAGATACGCAGTATTTT. Amino acid sequence: CASSYLRTSDTDTQYF.

The CDR3 DNA is TGTGCCAGCAGCCAAATGTGGACAGGGATCAACATTCAGTACTTC. This codes for CASSQMWTGINIQYF. This chain connects TRBV3-1 to TRBJ2-4, with 8 bases lining up with TRBD1. This CDR3 is 15 amino acids long. Germline CDR1 is LGHDT and CDR2 is YNNKEL (reference sequence). Trimming removed 2 bases from V and 7 bases from J; junction bases left unmatched: 7.

This clonotype appeared many times. V usage is TRBV9 and J usage is TRBJ1-2; D unclear. Trimming stripped 0 bases from V and 1 base from J, with 10 bases between. There are 15 residues in the CDR3. Germline CDR1 is SGDLS and CDR2 is YYNGEE. Written as DNA, the CDR3 is TGTGCCAGCAGCGTAGCTTGGACGTTTAACTATGGCTACACCTTC. Its translation is CASSVAWTFNYGYTF.

This clonotype was counted ten times or more. V is TRBV12-3 or TRBV12-4 and J is TRBJ2-2, with D unresolved. V lost 6 bases and J lost 4, with 6 bases in between. The CDR3 sequence is 12 residues long. CDR3 sequence: CASSPGTGELFF. CDR3 coding DNA: TGTGCCAGCAGCCCAGGCACCGGGGAGCTGTTTTTT.

Comment on this clonotype: A single base separates this from a much larger clone, so it may be a read error. The chain carries TRBV28 and TRBJ1-1, with D hard to call. Trimming removed 3 bases from V and 7 bases from J, with 15 bases in between. Germline V gene data show CDR1 as MDHEN and CDR2 as SYDVKM. There are 14 residues in the CDR3. The CDR3: CASSFPGGSDEAFF. CDR3 DNA sequence: TGTGCCAGCAGTTTCCCGGGAGGTAGTGATGAAGCTTTCTTT.

CDR3 DNA sequence: TGTGCCAGCAGCTTAGGTAGTCCGATCCAAGAGACCCAGTACTTC. Its protein product is CASSLGSPIQETQYF. The chain employs TRBV7-2 and TRBJ2-5; D is undetermined. The CDR3 loop spans 15 amino acids. Trimming removed 1 base from V and 1 base from J, with 10 bases in between. Per germline, CDR1 SGHTA and CDR2 FQGNSA.

There are a few counts of this clonotype. The rearrangement uses TRBV29-1 and TRBJ2-1, with D perhaps matching TRBD1 (5 bases). This CDR3 spans 10 amino acids. Germline CDR1 reads SQVTM; CDR2 reads ANQGSEA. V lost 8 bases and J 9 bases, leaving 11 bases between the germline ends. CDR3 in DNA: TGCAGCCTCACCCAGGGTGAGCAGTTCTTC. It is translated as CSLTQGEQFF.

This chain connects TRBV5-1 to TRBJ2-1, with 9 positions matching TRBD1. V lost 4 bases, J lost 7 bases, and 12 bases stayed unmatched. CDR1 SGHRS and CDR2 YFSETQ come from the germline V gene. This CDR3 region has 16 residues. The CDR3 DNA is TGCGCCAGCAGCAGCCAAGGGACAGGGTACGGGAATGAGCAGTTCTTC. Translated: CASSSQGTGYGNEQFF. Looking up the rest from reference TRBV5-1 and TRBJ2-1 gives the full variable domain: KAGVTQTPRYLIKTRGQQVTLSCSPISGHRSVSWYQQTPGQGLQFLFEYFSETQRNKGNFPGRFSGRQFSNSRSEMNVSTLELGDSALYLCASSSQGTGYGNEQFFGPGTRLTVL.

The DNA of the CDR3 is TGTGCCAGCAGCCGACAGGGTGAAAACTACGAGCAGTACTTC. Its translation: CASSRQGENYEQYF. This rearrangement joins TRBV7-2 to TRBJ2-7; 7 bases are a match to TRBD1. CDR1 is SGHTA and CDR2 is FQGNSA in the germline V gene. CDR3 length equals 14 residues. The junction had 7 bases not matched to a gene; V was cut back by 5 bases and J by 3 bases.